This T cell receptor (beta chain) derives from a study of identical twins. A few counts support this clonotype. Its specificity is not known. TCRdb redid the calling of the 5' RACE reads with MiXCR, one entry per CDR3 protein. The sample records some 1,700,000 distinct CDR3 sequences, roughly 35% being singletons. Broader study findings: Invariant MAIT and iNKT cells are populations that could partly confound zero-insertion analyses.

Per the germline V gene, CDR1 is DFQATT and CDR2 is SNEGSKA (reference sequence). This CDR3 spans 14 amino acids. V shed 0 bases and J shed 6 bases, with 15 bases lying between them. This chain connects TRBV20-1 to TRBJ2-7; D is possibly TRBD1 (6 bases). Sequenced input: cord blood. This receptor was taken from a newborn girl in good health. The CDR3 region is CSARDYTGTIEQYF. The CDR3 region has the DNA TGCAGTGCTAGAGATTATACAGGGACAATCGAGCAGTACTTC.